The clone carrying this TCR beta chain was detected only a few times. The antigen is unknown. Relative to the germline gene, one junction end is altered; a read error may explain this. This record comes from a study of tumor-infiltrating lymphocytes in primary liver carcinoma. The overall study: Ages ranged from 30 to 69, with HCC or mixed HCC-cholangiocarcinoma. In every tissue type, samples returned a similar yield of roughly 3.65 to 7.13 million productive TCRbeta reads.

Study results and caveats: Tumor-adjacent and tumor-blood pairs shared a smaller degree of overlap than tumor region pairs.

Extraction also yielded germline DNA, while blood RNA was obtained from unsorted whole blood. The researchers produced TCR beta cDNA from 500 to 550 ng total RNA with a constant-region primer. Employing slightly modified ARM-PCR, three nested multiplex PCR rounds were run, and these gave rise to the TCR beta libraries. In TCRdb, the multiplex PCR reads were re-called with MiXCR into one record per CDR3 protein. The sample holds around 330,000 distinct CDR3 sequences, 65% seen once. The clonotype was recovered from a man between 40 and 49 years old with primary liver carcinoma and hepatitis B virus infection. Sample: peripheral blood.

The CDR3 sequence: CAGSLRDSGSYEQYF. In DNA, the CDR3 is TGTGCCGGCAGTTTACGTGACAGCGGTAGCTACGAGCAGTACTTC. The chain couples TRBV12-3 or TRBV12-4 to TRBJ2-7; D is possibly TRBD1 or TRBD2 (5 bases each). There are 15 residues in the CDR3.